This T cell receptor beta chain was captured in a study of OX40 agonist ivuxolimab in advanced cancers. Background on the study: Patients took ivuxolimab, an agonistic anti-OX40 (CD134) antibody. Checkpoint inhibitors had been given previously to roughly 36% of patients.

CDR1 SGHDN and CDR2 FVKESK come from the germline V gene. V was shortened by 0 bases and J by 4 bases, with 9 bases between the two germline ends. The CDR3 runs to 14 residues. Of note for this clone: Its antigen is not known.

Assay used: immunoSEQ multiplex PCR; TCRdb lists only in-frame clones, some missing. The sample yields approximately 64,000 clones, 80% to 90% seen once. Regarding the study as a whole: Antigens targeted by the expanded peripheral T cells were not determined. Low levels of normalized T-cell clonal expansion also appeared in some nonresponders.

This specimen was CD4+ or CD8+ T cells sorted from blood, taken in a trial of the OX40 agonist ivuxolimab. The clonotype comes from an adult with an advanced solid tumor such as melanoma, head and neck, liver or kidney cancer. The chain employs TRBV14 and TRBJ2-5; no clear D gene. This CDR3 is CASSQDGRVETQYF. The CDR3 nucleotides are TGTGCCAGCAGCCAAGATGGAAGGGTAGAGACCCAGTACTTC.